Listed below are T cell receptor beta chains from one sample, sequenced in a study of identical twins. TCRdb independently ran MiXCR on the 5' RACE reads; one entry per CDR3 protein. The table includes just over 450,000 distinct CDR3 sequences, 13% to 15% detected once. These data were also filed under a second study, of yellow fever vaccine responses in identical twins.

Sequences were obtained from CD4+ T cells sorted from blood. The receptors come from a woman in her late teens or twenties in good health. The CDR3 runs from the conserved cysteine through the conserved F or W. The D gene is left open where the match is weak. Size is omitted from some rows. Given values are once, few, many or a class for expanded clones.

CDR3aa: CASSLPQGFGANVLTF
CDR3nt: TGTGCCAGCAGCCTTCCCCAGGGGTTTGGGGCCAACGTCCTGACTTTC
abundance: few
j_gene: TRBJ2-6
v_gene: TRBV6-2/TRBV6-3
d_gene: NA

CDR3aa: CASSSPTRTFSGANVLTF
CDR3nt: TGTGCCAGCAGTTCACCGACACGCACCTTCTCTGGGGCCAACGTCCTGACTTTC
abundance: NA
j_gene: TRBJ2-6
v_gene: TRBV28
d_gene: NA

CDR3aa: CSARDPASGWETQYF
CDR3nt: TGCAGTGCTAGAGATCCGGCTAGCGGGTGGGAGACCCAGTACTTC
abundance: NA
j_gene: TRBJ2-5
v_gene: TRBV20-1
d_gene: TRBD2

CDR3aa: CASSLYRETQYF
CDR3nt: TGTGCCAGCAGCTTATATCGGGAGACCCAGTACTTC
abundance: NA
j_gene: TRBJ2-5
v_gene: TRBV7-2
d_gene: NA

CDR3aa: CSARDWTGWNQPQHF
CDR3nt: TGCAGTGCTAGAGATTGGACAGGGTGGAATCAGCCCCAGCATTTT
abundance: NA
j_gene: TRBJ1-5
v_gene: TRBV20-1
d_gene: TRBD1

CDR3aa: CASSPLAGVKEQFF
CDR3nt: TGTGCCAGCAGCCCGCTAGCTGGGGTCAAGGAGCAGTTCTTC
abundance: few
j_gene: TRBJ2-1
v_gene: TRBV28
d_gene: NA

CDR3aa: CASSQASGRAPYEQYF
CDR3nt: TGTGCCAGCAGTCAAGCTAGCGGGAGGGCCCCCTACGAGCAGTACTTC
abundance: few
j_gene: TRBJ2-7
v_gene: TRBV28
d_gene: TRBD2

CDR3aa: CASSSDRGYSYEQYF
CDR3nt: TGTGCCAGCAGTTCGGACAGGGGTTACTCCTACGAGCAGTACTTC
abundance: NA
j_gene: TRBJ2-7
v_gene: TRBV28
d_gene: TRBD1

CDR3aa: CASSERHSPMRWEQFF
CDR3nt: TGTGCCAGCAGCGAGAGACACTCTCCAATGAGATGGGAGCAGTTCTTC
abundance: few
j_gene: TRBJ2-1
v_gene: TRBV7-2
d_gene: NA

CDR3aa: CASSETILNTEAFF
CDR3nt: TGCGCCAGCAGTGAGACAATACTGAACACTGAAGCTTTCTTT
abundance: NA
j_gene: TRBJ1-1
v_gene: TRBV10-2
d_gene: NA

CDR3aa: CSVRDTRGGGRANNEQFF
CDR3nt: TGCAGTGTCCGAGATACCAGGGGCGGCGGGAGGGCCAATAATGAGCAGTTCTTC
abundance: NA
j_gene: TRBJ2-1
v_gene: TRBV20-1
d_gene: TRBD2

CDR3aa: CASSRTNPGTSYYEQYF
CDR3nt: TGTGCCAGCAGTAGAACGAACCCTGGGACATCTTACTACGAGCAGTACTTC
abundance: few
j_gene: TRBJ2-7
v_gene: TRBV6-1
d_gene: NA

CDR3aa: CASRPGGTSGDNEQFF
CDR3nt: TGTGCCAGCAGGCCTGGCGGGACTAGCGGTGACAATGAGCAGTTCTTC
abundance: few
j_gene: TRBJ2-1
v_gene: TRBV6-2/TRBV6-3
d_gene: TRBD2

CDR3aa: CASTSTDLANTGELFF
CDR3nt: TGTGCCAGCACCTCCACAGACCTAGCGAACACCGGGGAGCTGTTTTTT
abundance: few
j_gene: TRBJ2-2
v_gene: TRBV7-9
d_gene: NA

CDR3aa: CSVLLTYEQYF
CDR3nt: TGCAGCGTCCTACTCACCTACGAGCAGTACTTC
abundance: few
j_gene: TRBJ2-7
v_gene: TRBV29-1
d_gene: NA

CDR3aa: CSVEEVIQEPNTEAFF
CDR3nt: TGCAGCGTTGAAGAAGTTATTCAGGAGCCGAACACTGAAGCTTTCTTT
abundance: NA
j_gene: TRBJ1-1
v_gene: TRBV29-1
d_gene: NA

CDR3aa: CSARVARETQYF
CDR3nt: TGCAGTGCTAGGGTAGCTCGTGAGACCCAGTACTTC
abundance: many
j_gene: TRBJ2-5
v_gene: TRBV20-1
d_gene: NA

CDR3aa: CSADRATYNEQFF
CDR3nt: TGCAGCGCGGACAGGGCTACCTACAATGAGCAGTTCTTC
abundance: many
j_gene: TRBJ2-1
v_gene: TRBV29-1
d_gene: TRBD1

CDR3aa: CSARDRRRLFTGDIEQYF
CDR3nt: TGCAGTGCTAGAGATCGGCGACGCCTATTTACAGGGGACATCGAGCAGTACTTC
abundance: NA
j_gene: TRBJ2-7
v_gene: TRBV20-1
d_gene: TRBD1

CDR3aa: CASSHPGTSSGHTQYF
CDR3nt: TGTGCCAGCAGCCACCCTGGGACTAGCTCAGGGCATACGCAGTATTTT
abundance: few
j_gene: TRBJ2-3
v_gene: TRBV5-6
d_gene: TRBD2

CDR3aa: CASGPSNTGELFF
CDR3nt: TGTGCCAGCGGGCCATCGAACACCGGGGAGCTGTTTTTT
abundance: NA
j_gene: TRBJ2-2
v_gene: TRBV5-6
d_gene: NA

CDR3aa: CASSQVTGGNSPLHF
CDR3nt: TGCGCCAGCAGCCAAGTGACAGGGGGTAATTCACCCCTCCACTTT
abundance: NA
j_gene: TRBJ1-6
v_gene: TRBV4-3
d_gene: TRBD1

CDR3aa: CASSYSTGPWNTGELFF
CDR3nt: TGTGCCAGCAGTTACTCGACGGGGCCGTGGAACACCGGGGAGCTGTTTTTT
abundance: NA
j_gene: TRBJ2-2
v_gene: TRBV6-5
d_gene: NA

CDR3aa: CSARGDRGVGTQYF
CDR3nt: TGCAGTGCTAGAGGGGACAGGGGTGTCGGGACCCAGTACTTC
abundance: few
j_gene: TRBJ2-5
v_gene: TRBV20-1
d_gene: TRBD1

CDR3aa: CASSNGGPTTDTQYF
CDR3nt: TGTGCCAGCAGTAACGGGGGGCCAACTACAGATACGCAGTATTTT
abundance: NA
j_gene: TRBJ2-3
v_gene: TRBV6-2/TRBV6-3
d_gene: NA

CDR3aa: CSARDERVPYNEQFF
CDR3nt: TGCAGTGCTAGAGATGAGCGGGTGCCGTACAATGAGCAGTTCTTC
abundance: few
j_gene: TRBJ2-1
v_gene: TRBV20-1
d_gene: NA

CDR3aa: CASSDGTKRAYEQYF
CDR3nt: TGTGCCAGCAGCGATGGGACCAAGAGGGCCTACGAGCAGTACTTC
abundance: few
j_gene: TRBJ2-7
v_gene: TRBV6-1
d_gene: NA

CDR3aa: CASSLFFPTGGMETQYF
CDR3nt: TGTGCCAGCAGTTTATTCTTCCCGACAGGGGGAATGGAGACCCAGTACTTC
abundance: NA
j_gene: TRBJ2-5
v_gene: TRBV27
d_gene: TRBD1

CDR3aa: CASSPGQAGKNTEAFF
CDR3nt: TGTGCCAGCAGCCCCGGACAAGCAGGAAAGAACACTGAAGCTTTCTTT
abundance: few
j_gene: TRBJ1-1
v_gene: TRBV6-2/TRBV6-3
d_gene: NA

CDR3aa: CASSSRQGSSANTDTQYF
CDR3nt: TGTGCCAGCAGCTCCAGACAGGGGTCCTCAGCGAACACAGATACGCAGTATTTT
abundance: few
j_gene: TRBJ2-3
v_gene: TRBV5-6
d_gene: TRBD1

CDR3aa: CSVELRVDTQYF
CDR3nt: TGCAGCGTTGAACTACGTGTGGATACGCAGTATTTT
abundance: few
j_gene: TRBJ2-3
v_gene: TRBV29-1
d_gene: NA

CDR3aa: CASSYSSGGAVEQYF
CDR3nt: TGTGCCAGCAGTTACTCTTCAGGTGGGGCTGTCGAGCAGTACTTC
abundance: NA
j_gene: TRBJ2-7
v_gene: TRBV6-2/TRBV6-3
d_gene: NA

CDR3aa: CASSPLTSGRIGDTQYF
CDR3nt: TGCGCCAGCAGCCCACTGACTAGCGGGAGAATTGGAGATACGCAGTATTTT
abundance: few
j_gene: TRBJ2-3
v_gene: TRBV5-1
d_gene: TRBD2

CDR3aa: CASGPFKTAGVAYEQYF
CDR3nt: TGTGCCAGTGGACCCTTCAAGACAGCCGGAGTTGCCTACGAGCAGTACTTC
abundance: many
j_gene: TRBJ2-7
v_gene: TRBV19
d_gene: NA

CDR3aa: CASSYSRSEAFF
CDR3nt: TGTGCCAGCAGTTACAGTAGGTCTGAAGCTTTCTTT
abundance: NA
j_gene: TRBJ1-1
v_gene: TRBV6-5
d_gene: NA

CDR3aa: CASSLARLHNEQFF
CDR3nt: TGTGCCAGCAGCTTAGCACGACTGCACAATGAGCAGTTCTTC
abundance: NA
j_gene: TRBJ2-1
v_gene: TRBV11-2
d_gene: NA

CDR3aa: CASMGLPLGEQYF
CDR3nt: TGTGCCAGCATGGGACTTCCGTTGGGCGAGCAGTACTTC
abundance: once
j_gene: TRBJ2-7
v_gene: TRBV6-1
d_gene: NA

CDR3aa: CASSPNRGTYNEQFF
CDR3nt: TGTGCCAGCTCACCGAACAGGGGCACCTACAATGAGCAGTTCTTC
abundance: few
j_gene: TRBJ2-1
v_gene: TRBV18
d_gene: TRBD1

CDR3aa: CASSLVGKTGDTQYF
CDR3nt: TGCGCCAGCAGCTTGGTCGGGAAAACCGGCGATACGCAGTATTTT
abundance: NA
j_gene: TRBJ2-3
v_gene: TRBV5-1
d_gene: NA

CDR3aa: CSVLTTGKDEQYF
CDR3nt: TGCAGCGTCCTTACGACAGGGAAGGACGAGCAGTACTTC
abundance: NA
j_gene: TRBJ2-7
v_gene: TRBV29-1
d_gene: TRBD1

CDR3aa: CASSDGTGISSGANVLTF
CDR3nt: TGCGCCAGCAGTGACGGGACAGGGATCTCATCTGGGGCCAACGTCCTGACTTTC
abundance: NA
j_gene: TRBJ2-6
v_gene: TRBV10-2
d_gene: TRBD1

CDR3aa: CASRDDRGSYGYTF
CDR3nt: TGTGCCAGCAGGGACGACAGGGGATCCTATGGCTACACCTTC
abundance: NA
j_gene: TRBJ1-2
v_gene: TRBV9
d_gene: TRBD1

CDR3aa: CASSRTSASYNEQFF
CDR3nt: TGCGCCAGCAGTCGGACTAGCGCCTCCTACAATGAGCAGTTCTTC
abundance: NA
j_gene: TRBJ2-1
v_gene: TRBV4-3
d_gene: TRBD2

CDR3aa: CATSDLGTGYYEQYF
CDR3nt: TGTGCCACCAGTGATTTGGGGACAGGGTACTACGAGCAGTACTTC
abundance: NA
j_gene: TRBJ2-7
v_gene: TRBV24-1
d_gene: TRBD1